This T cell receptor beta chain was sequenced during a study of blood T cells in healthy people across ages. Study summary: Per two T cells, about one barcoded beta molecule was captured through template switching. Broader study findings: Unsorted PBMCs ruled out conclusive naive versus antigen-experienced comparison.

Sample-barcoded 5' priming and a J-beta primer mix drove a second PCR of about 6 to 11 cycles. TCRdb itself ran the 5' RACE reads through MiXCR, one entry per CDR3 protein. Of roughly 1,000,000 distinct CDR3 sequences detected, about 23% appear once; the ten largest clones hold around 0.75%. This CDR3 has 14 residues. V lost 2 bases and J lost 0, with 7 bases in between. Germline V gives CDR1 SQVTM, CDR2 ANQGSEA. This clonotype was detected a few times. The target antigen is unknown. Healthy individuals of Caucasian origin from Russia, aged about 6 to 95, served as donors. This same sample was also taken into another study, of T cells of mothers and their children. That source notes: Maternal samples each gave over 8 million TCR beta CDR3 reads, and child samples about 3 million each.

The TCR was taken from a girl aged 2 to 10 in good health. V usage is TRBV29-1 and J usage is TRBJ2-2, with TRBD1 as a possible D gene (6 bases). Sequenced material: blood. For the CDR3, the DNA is TGCAGCGTTGAAACAGGGCCGAACACCGGGGAGCTGTTTTTT. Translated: CSVETGPNTGELFF.